This TCR beta chain was profiled in a study of PD-1 blockade in mismatch repair-deficient tumors. Whole-study context: Enrolled about 2013-2017, patients had progressing, pretreated mismatch repair-deficient cancers of around 12 types.

General study points: After pembrolizumab, tumor-resident clones rose rapidly, then generally contracted before radiologic responses.

About this clone itself: Its antigen is undetermined.

The data were produced by immunoSEQ multiplex PCR, yet TCRdb's version contains in-frame clones alone and is incomplete. The sample holds approximately 100,000 clones, 82% seen once. V was pared by 4 bases and J by 11 bases, with 3 bases of the junction left unmatched. The CDR3 extends over 11 amino acids. CDR1 and CDR2 from the germline V gene are SGDLS and YYNGEE. Mismatch repair deficiency was confirmed in all patients, by PCR or immunohistochemistry. TCR sequencing covered a few patients who responded to pembrolizumab. This TCR was sampled from an adult with mismatch repair-deficient cancer. Sequenced material: peripheral blood, taken roughly 36 weeks after starting pembrolizumab. This chain connects TRBV9 to TRBJ2-1, with 7 bases that match TRBD2. The CDR3 spells CASSFSGQQFF. The CDR3 DNA sequence: TGTGCCAGCAGCTTTAGCGGGCAGCAGTTCTTC.